This T cell receptor (beta chain) was recovered during a study of T cell responses to AZD1222 COVID-19 vaccine. Study summary: Pooling was applied to second doses at about 4 or about 12 weeks. Findings and limits, study-wide: Only after the peak T cell response were repertoires sampled. CD4 TCRs associated with vaccination spanned spike, dominating at 160-218 and 743-854.

Of note for this clone: Its specificity is not known.

Assay: immunoSEQ multiplex PCR; the TCRdb copy retains only in-frame clones and omits some. The data contain 150,000 or so clones, more than 85% of them singletons. Trimming pared 0 bases from V and 6 bases from J, leaving 3 bases between. The CDR3 length is 12 residues. The germline CDR1 and CDR2 sequences are MNHNS and SASEGT. This clonotype was sampled from an adult in good health. The J gene is TRBJ1-5, the V gene TRBV6-1; no definite D call. Specimen: peripheral blood, collected on day 0 of AZD1222 vaccination. In DNA, the CDR3 is TGTGCCAGCAGTGAAGCGGGTCAGCCCCAGCATTTT. Amino acid sequence: CASSEAGQPQHF.